A selection of T cell receptor beta chains follows, all from one sample in a study of T cell responses to AZD1222 COVID-19 vaccine. Assay: immunoSEQ multiplex PCR; the TCRdb copy retains only in-frame clones and omits some. The table shows 150,000 or so clones, with roughly 92% occurring only once. Specimen: peripheral blood, collected on day 0 of AZD1222 vaccination. The receptors originated from an adult in good health. CDR3s include the opening cysteine and the closing phenylalanine or tryptophan. Clone size is shown for a subset of rows, as once, few, many or a class of expanded clone.

abundance	v_gene	CDR3aa
NA	TRBV5-4	CASSLGGTTEAFF
NA	TRBV10-3	CAITDRDNSYEQYF
NA	TRBV4-3	CASSQTVGGHEQYF
NA	TRBV27	CATSTGKGSYGYTF
NA	TRBV19	CATDHGTGLTQPQHF
NA	TRBV9	CASSVATGAGNTIYF
NA	TRBV15	CATHRGPNEKLFF
NA	TRBV5-4	CASSLGRNEQFF
NA	TRBV7-9	CASSFEGQGSGYTF
NA	TRBV19	CASSILGTSGSEETQYF
NA	TRBV6-4	CASSEHSADTQYF
NA	TRBV7-9	CASSLGYGRGNQPQHF
NA	TRBV7-3	CASSTQGDSPLHF
NA	TRBV2	CASSGQPSPLHF
NA	TRBV7-2	CASSPDLAAREQYF
NA	TRBV7-7	CASSVDRGSEQFF
NA	TRBV7-7	CASSGGGRFDEQYF
NA	TRBV20-1	CSASLGGTYEQYF
NA	TRBV3-1/TRBV3-2	CASSQRAPRNTEAFF
NA	TRBV7-2	CASRGEGNSPLHF
NA	TRBV28	CASNEQGSGNQPQHF
NA	TRBV10-2	CASNPSRLRADTQYF
NA	TRBV19	CASSLWDTEAFF
NA	TRBV5-1	CASSITGSGANVLTF
NA	TRBV18	CASSPPGGVQGGNQPQHF
NA	TRBV4-3	CASGTGMNTEAFF
NA	TRBV6-1	CASSEAGLNQPQHF
NA	TRBV15	CATSTRDSRETQYF
NA	TRBV6-6	CASSSATMGGNTEAFF
NA	TRBV11-2	CASSLGLSTGETQYF
once	TRBV29-1	CSASTDTQYF
NA	TRBV27	CASSTGQLAKNIQYF
once	TRBV3-1/TRBV3-2	CASSPGGRFNEQFF
NA	TRBV7-9	CASSHGTGGYKQYF
NA	TRBV3-1/TRBV3-2	CASSQGALSEQYF
NA	TRBV5-6	CASSPLTGDGYTF
NA	TRBV12-3/TRBV12-4	CASSLDKNTEAFF